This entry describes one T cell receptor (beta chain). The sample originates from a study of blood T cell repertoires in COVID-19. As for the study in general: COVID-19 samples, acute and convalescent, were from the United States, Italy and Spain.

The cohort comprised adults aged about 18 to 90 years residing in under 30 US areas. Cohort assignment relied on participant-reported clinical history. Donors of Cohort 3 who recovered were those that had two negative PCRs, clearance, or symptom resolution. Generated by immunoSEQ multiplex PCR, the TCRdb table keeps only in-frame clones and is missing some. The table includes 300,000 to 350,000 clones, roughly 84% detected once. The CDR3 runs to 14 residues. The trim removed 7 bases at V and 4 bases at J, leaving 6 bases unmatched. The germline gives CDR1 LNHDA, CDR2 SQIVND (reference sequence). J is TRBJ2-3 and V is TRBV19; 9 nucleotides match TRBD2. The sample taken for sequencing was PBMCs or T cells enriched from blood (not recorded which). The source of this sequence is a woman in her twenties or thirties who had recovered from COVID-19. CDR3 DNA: TGTGCCAGTACCCCGGGCGGGGGGGCAGATACGCAGTATTTT. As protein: CASTPGGGADTQYF.